This is a list of T cell receptor beta chains from one sample in a study of blood T cell repertoires in COVID-19. The data were produced by immunoSEQ multiplex PCR, yet TCRdb's version contains in-frame clones alone and is incomplete. This sample has approximately 260,000 clones; roughly 90% occur once, and the top ten carry around 7.2%. The specimen was peripheral blood. Receptors originate from a man in his sixties who had recovered from COVID-19. Each CDR3 is given with its conserved first and last residue. The D gene is left open where the match is weak. A row's size may be missing; if present it is once, few, many or a size class.

clone_size: few; v_call: TRBV5-4; j_call: TRBJ2-2; d_call: .; cdr3_nt: TGTGCCAGCAGCGAAGACGCGAGGCGGACCGGGGAGCTGTTTTTT; cdr3_aa: CASSEDARRTGELFF
clone_size: .; v_call: TRBV12-5; j_call: TRBJ2-3; d_call: .; cdr3_nt: TGTGCTAGTGGTTTGGGCCTAAGCACAGATACGCAGTATTTT; cdr3_aa: CASGLGLSTDTQYF
clone_size: .; v_call: TRBV11-3; j_call: TRBJ2-7; d_call: .; cdr3_nt: TGTGCCAGCAGCTTAGCGTCTACTCCATCCTACGAGCAGTACTTC; cdr3_aa: CASSLASTPSYEQYF
clone_size: .; v_call: TRBV6-5; j_call: TRBJ2-1; d_call: TRBD2; cdr3_nt: TGTGCCAGCAGTTACCAACTAGCGGGGTACAATGAGCAGTTCTTC; cdr3_aa: CASSYQLAGYNEQFF
clone_size: .; v_call: TRBV27; j_call: TRBJ1-5; d_call: TRBD1; cdr3_nt: TGTGCCAGCGGAGACAGGGGCTGGGGTAGCAATCAGCCCCAGCATTTT; cdr3_aa: CASGDRGWGSNQPQHF
clone_size: .; v_call: TRBV5-5; j_call: TRBJ1-5; d_call: .; cdr3_nt: TGTGCCAGCAGCTTGGGACTACGGGATCAGCCCCAGCATTTT; cdr3_aa: CASSLGLRDQPQHF
clone_size: .; v_call: TRBV4-1; j_call: TRBJ2-3; d_call: .; cdr3_nt: TGCGCCAGCAGCCACCCCACAGGAAGATTCACAGATACGCAGTATTTT; cdr3_aa: CASSHPTGRFTDTQYF
clone_size: .; v_call: TRBV10-3; j_call: TRBJ2-5; d_call: TRBD1; cdr3_nt: TGTGCCATCAGTGAGTCAACAGGGGGTCTCCAAGAGACCCAGTACTTC; cdr3_aa: CAISESTGGLQETQYF
clone_size: .; v_call: TRBV14; j_call: TRBJ1-6; d_call: .; cdr3_nt: TGTGCCAGCAGCCAAGATGCGGGACGATGGGTTTTTCATTCACCCCTCCACTTT; cdr3_aa: CASSQDAGRWVFHSPLHF
clone_size: .; v_call: TRBV19; j_call: TRBJ2-2; d_call: .; cdr3_nt: TGTGCCAGTAGTATAAAAGGAGGCACCGGGGAGCTGTTTTTT; cdr3_aa: CASSIKGGTGELFF
clone_size: .; v_call: TRBV7-9; j_call: TRBJ2-1; d_call: .; cdr3_nt: TGTGCCATCAAGCTGGGGCCCACCTACAATGAGCAGTTCTTC; cdr3_aa: CAIKLGPTYNEQFF
clone_size: few; v_call: TRBV2; j_call: TRBJ1-6; d_call: .; cdr3_nt: TGTGCCAGCAGTGAAGGGAGACAGAATTCACCCCTCCACTTT; cdr3_aa: CASSEGRQNSPLHF
clone_size: .; v_call: TRBV7-8; j_call: TRBJ2-7; d_call: .; cdr3_nt: TGTGCCAGCAGCTTAGAAGGTGGGGGGGGCAACGAGCAGTACTTC; cdr3_aa: CASSLEGGGGNEQYF
clone_size: .; v_call: TRBV19; j_call: TRBJ2-4; d_call: .; cdr3_nt: TGTGCCAGTAGCCTCACAGGGGCCAAAAACATTCAGTACTTC; cdr3_aa: CASSLTGAKNIQYF
clone_size: once; v_call: TRBV9; j_call: TRBJ2-1; d_call: TRBD2; cdr3_nt: TGTGCCAGCAGCGTCGACTCACTAGCGGGGGTTGAGCAGTTCTTC; cdr3_aa: CASSVDSLAGVEQFF
clone_size: .; v_call: TRBV9; j_call: TRBJ1-2; d_call: TRBD1; cdr3_nt: TGTGCCAGCAGCGCCGGGACAGGGGGTTCCTATGGCTACACCTTC; cdr3_aa: CASSAGTGGSYGYTF
clone_size: .; v_call: TRBV5-1; j_call: TRBJ2-1; d_call: TRBD1; cdr3_nt: TGCGCCAGCAGTCGGGACAGGGAGGGAAATGAGCAGTTCTTC; cdr3_aa: CASSRDREGNEQFF
clone_size: .; v_call: TRBV28; j_call: TRBJ2-5; d_call: TRBD2; cdr3_nt: TGTGCCAGCAGTTCAGGACTAGCGGGGGGAGTTACCCAGTACTTC; cdr3_aa: CASSSGLAGGVTQYF
clone_size: .; v_call: TRBV5-1; j_call: TRBJ2-5; d_call: .; cdr3_nt: TGCGCCAGCAGTCGGACAGCCGAAGAGACCCAGTACTTC; cdr3_aa: CASSRTAEETQYF
clone_size: .; v_call: TRBV10-3; j_call: TRBJ2-3; d_call: TRBD1; cdr3_nt: TGTGCCATCAGAATGGGACAGGGGGCTTCAGATACGCAGTATTTT; cdr3_aa: CAIRMGQGASDTQYF
clone_size: .; v_call: TRBV5-1; j_call: TRBJ2-6; d_call: .; cdr3_nt: TGCGCCAGCAGAACCCTCTCGGGGGCGGGGGCCTTCTCTGGGGCCAACGTCCTGACTTTC; cdr3_aa: CASRTLSGAGAFSGANVLTF
clone_size: .; v_call: TRBV7-9; j_call: TRBJ1-5; d_call: TRBD1; cdr3_nt: TGTGCCAGCAGCTTATATCTGGGACAGTCAAATCAGCCCCAGCATTTT; cdr3_aa: CASSLYLGQSNQPQHF
clone_size: .; v_call: TRBV5-1; j_call: TRBJ2-6; d_call: .; cdr3_nt: TGCGCCAGCAGCTCGAGCTCTGGGGCCAACGTCCTGACTTTC; cdr3_aa: CASSSSSGANVLTF
clone_size: once; v_call: TRBV28; j_call: TRBJ1-6; d_call: .; cdr3_nt: TGTGCCAGCAGTCCCGGGAATAACAATTCACCCCTCCACTTT; cdr3_aa: CASSPGNNNSPLHF
clone_size: .; v_call: TRBV20-1; j_call: TRBJ2-1; d_call: TRBD1; cdr3_nt: TGCAGTGCTCGACAGGGGAATGAGCAGTTCTTC; cdr3_aa: CSARQGNEQFF
clone_size: .; v_call: TRBV7-9; j_call: TRBJ2-3; d_call: TRBD1; cdr3_nt: TGTGCCAGCAGCTTAGGGACAGGGGTTTCCAACACAGATACGCAGTATTTT; cdr3_aa: CASSLGTGVSNTDTQYF
clone_size: .; v_call: TRBV5-1; j_call: TRBJ1-1; d_call: .; cdr3_nt: TGCGCCAGCAGCTTGGCCCCGGGGAAGAACACTGAAGCTTTCTTT; cdr3_aa: CASSLAPGKNTEAFF
clone_size: few; v_call: TRBV6-5; j_call: TRBJ2-6; d_call: .; cdr3_nt: TGTGCCAGCAGTTACTCACGGTCTGGGGCCAACGTCCTGACTTTC; cdr3_aa: CASSYSRSGANVLTF
clone_size: .; v_call: TRBV5-1; j_call: TRBJ1-1; d_call: .; cdr3_nt: TGCGCCAGCAGGCCCCTGAGGGCGGACTTGAACACTGAAGCTTTCTTT; cdr3_aa: CASRPLRADLNTEAFF
clone_size: .; v_call: TRBV27; j_call: TRBJ2-4; d_call: .; cdr3_nt: TGTGCCAGCAGTTTCGGACAGTTGCTAGCCAAAAACATTCAGTACTTC; cdr3_aa: CASSFGQLLAKNIQYF
clone_size: .; v_call: TRBV19; j_call: TRBJ1-5; d_call: .; cdr3_nt: TGTGCCAGTAGGATCAGGGGCAATCAGCCCCAGCATTTT; cdr3_aa: CASRIRGNQPQHF
clone_size: once; v_call: TRBV2; j_call: TRBJ2-7; d_call: .; cdr3_nt: TGTGCCAGCAGTGGCACCTGGGCAGCACCCTACGAGCAGTACTTC; cdr3_aa: CASSGTWAAPYEQYF
clone_size: once; v_call: TRBV7-8; j_call: TRBJ2-6; d_call: .; cdr3_nt: TGTGCCAGCAGCTTAAGTGTCCGGGACACCACACCCTCTGGGGCCAACGTCCTGACTTTC; cdr3_aa: CASSLSVRDTTPSGANVLTF
clone_size: .; v_call: TRBV3-1/TRBV3-2; j_call: TRBJ2-3; d_call: .; cdr3_nt: TGTGCCAGCAGCTACACAGGCTCCACAGATACGCAGTATTTT; cdr3_aa: CASSYTGSTDTQYF
clone_size: .; v_call: TRBV19; j_call: TRBJ1-6; d_call: TRBD1; cdr3_nt: TGTGCCAGTAGTAGAATGAACAGGGGGAGCTCCTATAATTCACCCCTCCACTTT; cdr3_aa: CASSRMNRGSSYNSPLHF
clone_size: .; v_call: TRBV5-1; j_call: TRBJ2-3; d_call: TRBD2; cdr3_nt: TGCGCCAGCAGCTTTAGCGGGGGCCTGACCACAGATACGCAGTATTTT; cdr3_aa: CASSFSGGLTTDTQYF
clone_size: once; v_call: TRBV5-6; j_call: TRBJ2-1; d_call: .; cdr3_nt: TGTGCCAGCAGCTTGGTACTCCTGAGGGAGCAGTTCTTC; cdr3_aa: CASSLVLLREQFF
clone_size: .; v_call: TRBV9; j_call: TRBJ2-3; d_call: .; cdr3_nt: TGTGCCAGCAGCAAGGGGGTTGATACGCAGTATTTT; cdr3_aa: CASSKGVDTQYF
clone_size: .; v_call: TRBV29-1; j_call: TRBJ1-5; d_call: TRBD1; cdr3_nt: TGCAGCGTTGGGGGACAGCTTAATCAGCCCCAGCATTTT; cdr3_aa: CSVGGQLNQPQHF
clone_size: once; v_call: TRBV5-1; j_call: TRBJ2-2; d_call: TRBD1; cdr3_nt: TGCGCCAGCGGTGGACAGGTTGGGTTAGCGAACACCGGGGAGCTGTTTTTT; cdr3_aa: CASGGQVGLANTGELFF
clone_size: once; v_call: TRBV23-1; j_call: TRBJ2-5; d_call: .; cdr3_nt: TGCGCCAGCAGTCAAAACGCCGACAGGATTAAAGAGACCCAGTACTTC; cdr3_aa: CASSQNADRIKETQYF
clone_size: .; v_call: TRBV5-1; j_call: TRBJ2-3; d_call: .; cdr3_nt: TGCGCCAGCAGCAGGGGTGATACGCAGTATTTT; cdr3_aa: CASSRGDTQYF
clone_size: .; v_call: TRBV5-8; j_call: TRBJ2-7; d_call: .; cdr3_nt: TGTGCCAGCAGCCAACAATATATCGTATACGGCTCGCGGGAGCAGTACTTC; cdr3_aa: CASSQQYIVYGSREQYF
clone_size: .; v_call: TRBV30; j_call: TRBJ2-3; d_call: TRBD1; cdr3_nt: TGTGCCTGGAGGAGTTTGGGACAGGGGACAGATACGCAGTATTTT; cdr3_aa: CAWRSLGQGTDTQYF
clone_size: .; v_call: TRBV11-2; j_call: TRBJ2-1; d_call: .; cdr3_nt: TGTGCCAGCAGCTTGGGGGACACCAGTTACAATGAGCAGTTCTTC; cdr3_aa: CASSLGDTSYNEQFF
clone_size: .; v_call: TRBV5-6; j_call: TRBJ2-1; d_call: .; cdr3_nt: TGTGCCAGCAGCTTGACCCTAGGGGATGAGCAGTTCTTC; cdr3_aa: CASSLTLGDEQFF
clone_size: .; v_call: TRBV10-2; j_call: TRBJ2-3; d_call: TRBD2; cdr3_nt: TGCGCCATCCGGGGGGGACCCACAGATACGCAGTATTTT; cdr3_aa: CAIRGGPTDTQYF
clone_size: .; v_call: TRBV19; j_call: TRBJ1-1; d_call: TRBD1; cdr3_nt: TGTGCCAGTACACTGCGACAGGGTGGGAACACTGAAGCTTTCTTT; cdr3_aa: CASTLRQGGNTEAFF
clone_size: .; v_call: TRBV20-1; j_call: TRBJ1-1; d_call: TRBD1; cdr3_nt: TGCAGTGCTAGTGGCGACAGGGAGAACGCTGAAGCTTTCTTT; cdr3_aa: CSASGDRENAEAFF
clone_size: once; v_call: TRBV5-1; j_call: TRBJ2-1; d_call: TRBD2; cdr3_nt: TGCGCCAGCAGCTTGGGGACTAGCGGGGGGGCCCGTGAGCAGTTCTTC; cdr3_aa: CASSLGTSGGAREQFF